This paragraph reports one TCR beta chain. Antigen specificity is unknown. Data came from immunoSEQ multiplex PCR; TCRdb stores just in-frame clones and leaves some out. The profile shows about 26,000 clones, around nine tenths of them singletons. The source of the sample is a study of OX40 agonist ivuxolimab in advanced cancers. Across the whole study: Intravenous ivuxolimab was administered to patients every 2 weeks at 0.01 to 10 mg/kg. General study findings and limits: With doses of 0.1-3.0 mg/kg, partial responders showed among the lowest clonal expansion. Fewer expanded clones were found on average in CD4+ than in CD8+ T cells.

CDR1 is LGHNA, CDR2 YNFKEQ, per germline. CDR3 size: 16 residues. Trimming took 2 bases from V and 6 from J, leaving 19 bases between them. The origin of this receptor is an adult with an advanced solid tumor such as melanoma, head and neck, liver or kidney cancer. This sample comprised CD4+ or CD8+ T cells sorted from blood, obtained in a trial of the OX40 agonist ivuxolimab. V and J are TRBV4-2 and TRBJ1-2; weak D call: TRBD1 (6 bases). The CDR3 DNA sequence: TGTGCCAGCAGCCAAAATTATCGGACAGAGGAGCATGGCTACACCTTC. It specifies CASSQNYRTEEHGYTF.